This T cell receptor (beta chain) emerged from a study of blood T cell repertoires in COVID-19. About the study: Acute and convalescent COVID-19 samples came from the United States, Italy and Spain.

The CDR3 covers 13 residues. Germline trimming cut 8 bases from V and 2 bases from J; bases unmatched to any gene: 3. CDR1 LNHDA and CDR2 SQIVND come from the germline V gene (reference sequence). This table comes from immunoSEQ multiplex PCR, and its TCRdb copy is limited to in-frame clones, with some not included. The sample carries some 120,000 clones, around 87% recorded once. Sequences were obtained from peripheral blood. The clonotype comes from a woman aged 60-70 years with acute or convalescent COVID-19. This sequence joins TRBV19 and TRBJ2-3; 8 bases are shared with TRBD2. In nucleotides, the CDR3 is TGTGCCAGTCGGACTAGCTCCACAGATACGCAGTATTTT. Its translation is CASRTSSTDTQYF.